The T cell receptor (beta chain) under discussion was sequenced for a study of cytotoxic CD8 clonotypes in ibrutinib-treated CLL. The study's findings and limits: Samples from sustained-remission and progressing patients were taken at different times.

Concerning this clone itself: The antigen remains unidentified.

In germline, CDR1 is SGHRS, CDR2 YFSETQ. The CDR3 contains 18 residues. Trimming pared 4 bases from V and 4 bases from J, leaving 27 bases between. Only in-frame clones appear in the TCRdb table, and some are missing; sequencing was by immunoSEQ multiplex PCR. Counted here are 30,000 or so clones, less than 60% occurring once; the ten biggest clones make up 5% to 6%. The receptor was derived from a human donor with chronic lymphocytic leukemia. Sequenced material: PBMCs, taken before ibrutinib treatment. The chain recombines TRBV5-1 with TRBJ2-7, with TRBD1 as a possible D gene (9 bases). This CDR3 is CASSGRAAGDRASYEQYF. The CDR3 nucleotides are TGCGCCAGCAGCGGGCGTGCAGCGGGGGACAGGGCGTCATACGAGCAGTACTTC.